This entry lists 20 T cell receptor beta chains sequenced from one sample in a study of shared clonotypes between healthy human individuals. Method: immunoSEQ multiplex PCR; TCRdb's copy keeps in-frame clones and lacks some. The sample holds 1,500,000 or so clones; 95% to 97% are singletons and the top ten take 0.95% to 1.5%. The sample consisted of naive CD4+ T cells sorted from blood. Subset specified: CD45RA+ positively selected. The receptors shown here come from a man aged 25 to 40 in good health.

This chain joins TRBV5-1 and TRBJ2-1; TRBD1 is a possible D gene (6 bases). The CDR3 sequence is 14 residues long. V was shortened by 2 bases and J by 9 bases, with 15 bases between the two germline ends. Germline V gene data show CDR1 as SGHRS and CDR2 as YFSETQ. CDR3 sequence (DNA): TGCGCCAGCAGCTTCAGGGGTGTCCACGGTGAGCAGTTCTTC. Encoded protein: CASSFRGVHGEQFF.

This chain links TRBV6-5 with TRBJ2-7; the D is unclear. The CDR3 totals 13 residues. Germline V lookup: CDR1 MNHEY, CDR2 SVGAGI. The V gene lost 6 bases and the J gene lost 1 base, with 10 bases spanning the gap. DNA for the CDR3: TGTGCCAGCAGGAATATATATTCCTACGAGCAGTACTTC. It translates to CASRNIYSYEQYF.

The V gene is TRBV10-1, the J gene TRBJ2-2; 8 bases align to TRBD2. In germline, CDR1 is WNHNN, CDR2 SYGVQD (reference sequence). CDR3 length equals 16 residues. V was pared by 5 bases and J by 6 bases, with 11 bases of the junction left unmatched. CDR3 region: CASSSFSGGPPGELFF. The CDR3, as DNA: TGCGCCAGCAGTTCGTTTTCGGGAGGGCCCCCCGGGGAGCTGTTTTTT.

J is TRBJ2-2 and V is TRBV7-9; no definite D call. Per the germline V gene, CDR1 is SEHNR and CDR2 is FQNEAQ (reference sequence). Trimming stripped 7 bases from V and 4 bases from J, with 13 bases between. CDR3 length equals 14 residues. The CDR3 DNA reads TGTGCCAGCACTGCCGTGCCGGGCACCGGGGAGCTGTTTTTT. Its translation is CASTAVPGTGELFF.

The genes are TRBV7-9 and TRBJ2-7, with 13 bases fitting TRBD2. The V segment lost 10 bases and the J segment 0 bases; nucleotides outside the gene matches: 12. Germline-derived CDR1 and CDR2 are SEHNR and FQNEAQ (reference sequence). The CDR3 covers 17 residues. The CDR3 here is CATTRTSGSVNSYEQYF. The CDR3 coding sequence is TGTGCCACCACTAGGACTAGCGGGAGTGTGAACTCCTACGAGCAGTACTTC.

Only a few counts were recorded for this clone. The chain is built from TRBV6-1 and TRBJ2-5, with D maybe TRBD2 (6 bases). V was trimmed by 2 bases and J by 3 bases, leaving 7 bases between them. Germline V lookup: CDR1 MNHNS, CDR2 SASEGT. The CDR3 loop spans 13 amino acids. The CDR3 DNA reads as TGTGCCAGCAGTGAATGGAGGGAAGAGACCCAGTACTTC. Protein product: CASSEWREETQYF.

The chain couples TRBV21-1 to TRBJ2-1; the table calls TRBD2, which could not be checked here. TRBV21-1 is annotated as a pseudogene. This CDR3 has 21 residues. For the CDR3, the DNA is TGTGCCAGCAGCAATGCCCATTCGGGGACTAGCGGGAGCCTTCGCTTGAATGAGCAGTTCTTC. Its protein product is CASSNAHSGTSGSLRLNEQFF.

As DNA, the CDR3 is TGTGCCAGCAGCTTTAGCGGGAGCCGCACCGGGGAGCTGTTTTTT. Protein: CASSFSGSRTGELFF. The gene calls are TRBV5-5 and TRBJ2-2; 9 bases map to TRBD2. The CDR3 runs 15 residues. The germline V gene encodes CDR1 SGHKS and CDR2 YYEKEE (reference sequence). Germline trimming cut 2 bases from V and 4 bases from J; bases unmatched to any gene: 3.

V is TRBV25-1 and J is TRBJ2-7, with 9 bases aligning to TRBD2. Germline loops: CDR1 MGHDK, CDR2 SYGVNS. J lost 2 bases, V lost 3 bases, and 2 bases had no gene match. This CDR3 contains 14 residues. CDR3 in DNA: TGTGCCAGCAGTGAGCTAGCGGGAACCTACGAGCAGTACTTC. Its translation is CASSELAGTYEQYF.

This chain links TRBV5-1 with TRBJ2-5; D may be TRBD2 (5 bases). Germline V CDR1 and CDR2: SGHRS, YFSETQ. V was shortened by 7 bases and J by 5 bases, with 18 bases between the two germline ends. The CDR3 loop spans 14 amino acids. CDR3 coding DNA: TGCGCCAGCTCCGCACGGGATATGAAGGAGACCCAGTACTTC. Protein product: CASSARDMKETQYF.

V is TRBV28 and J is TRBJ2-5; D may be TRBD2 (5 bases). Germline CDR1 reads MDHEN; CDR2 reads SYDVKM. The CDR3 has 17 amino acids. V was cut by 6 bases and J by 1 base, with 21 bases left in between. CDR3 in amino acids: CASSSPAGRGLQETQYF. The CDR3 nucleotides read TGTGCCAGCAGCAGCCCTGCAGGACGTGGACTCCAAGAGACCCAGTACTTC. Looking up the rest from reference TRBV28 and TRBJ2-5 gives the full variable domain: DVKVTQSSRYLVKRTGEKVFLECVQDMDHENMFWYRQDPGLGLRLIYFSYDVKMKEKGDIPEGYSVSREKKERFSLILESASTNQTSMYLCASSSPAGRGLQETQYFGPGTRLLVL.

CDR3 bases: TGTGCCAGCAGCTTGGGTCCGGGGACCGCGAATTCTGGAAACACCATATATTTT. As protein: CASSLGPGTANSGNTIYF. This chain links TRBV5-4 with TRBJ1-3; D might be TRBD1 (5 bases). Per germline, CDR1 SGHNT and CDR2 YYREEE (reference sequence). Trimming shortened V by 0 bases and J by 1 base, and 17 bases separated the two germline ends. This CDR3 is 18 amino acids long.

The rearrangement uses TRBV5-1 and TRBJ2-7, with 7 nucleotides matching TRBD2. The junction had 16 bases not matched to a gene; V was cut back by 0 bases and J by 7 bases. This CDR3 has 17 residues. Looked up from germline, CDR1 is SGHRS and CDR2 is YFSETQ. The CDR3 protein is CASSLAFRGLPPPEQYF. In DNA, the CDR3 is TGCGCCAGCAGCTTGGCCTTTAGGGGACTACCCCCCCCGGAGCAGTACTTC.

The chain recombines TRBV28 with TRBJ1-2, with unresolved D. V lost 4 bases to trimming and J lost 2 bases, with 2 bases between them. From germline, CDR1 is MDHEN and CDR2 SYDVKM. The CDR3 has 11 amino acids. In DNA, the CDR3 is TGTGCCAGCAGTTGGAACTATGGCTACACCTTC. Translating gives CASSWNYGYTF.

This chain links TRBV30 with TRBJ1-2, with D possibly being TRBD1 (5 bases). V lost 4 bases and J 7 bases, leaving 22 bases between the germline ends. Germline V CDR1 and CDR2: GTSNPN, SVGIG (reference sequence). This CDR3 is 15 amino acids long. The CDR3 here is CAWTPSGRGSSGYTF. Written as DNA, the CDR3 is TGTGCCTGGACCCCCTCTGGGAGGGGATCATCTGGCTACACCTTC. Together with reference TRBV30 and TRBJ1-2, the CDR3 gives the full variable domain: SQTIHQWPATLVQPVGSPLSLECTVEGTSNPNLYWYRQAAGRGLQLLFYSVGIGQISSEVPQNLSASRPQDRQFILSSKKLLLSDSGFYLCAWTPSGRGSSGYTFGSGTRLTVV.

In its sample, this clone was seen a few times. This rearrangement joins TRBV6-1 to TRBJ2-1; no firm D call. Trimming removed 4 bases from V and 0 bases from J, with 7 bases in between. The CDR3 has 14 amino acids. The V gene's germline CDR1 is MNHNS and CDR2 SASEGT. In DNA form, the CDR3 reads TGTGCCAGCAGTGCAATACGCTCCTACAATGAGCAGTTCTTC. It specifies CASSAIRSYNEQFF.

This chain connects TRBV21-1 to TRBJ2-3; the table names TRBD2, a call not compared with the DNA. TRBV21-1 is tagged as a pseudogene. This CDR3 spans 15 amino acids. This chain's CDR3 is CASSRGDVATDTQYF. The CDR3 DNA sequence: TGTGCCAGCAGCAGGGGGGACGTAGCCACAGATACGCAGTATTTT.

The chain couples TRBV2 to TRBJ1-2; 9 bases are a match to TRBD1. The V gene's germline CDR1 is SNHLY and CDR2 FYNNEI. This CDR3 is 13 amino acids long. After removal of 5 bases from V and 6 bases from J, the junction contained 4 bases not matched to a gene. The chain's CDR3 is CASSSGTGNGYTF. The CDR3 nucleotides read TGTGCCAGCAGTTCCGGGACAGGGAATGGCTACACCTTC.

V gene TRBV6-5 combines with J gene TRBJ2-7; tentatively, D is TRBD2 (5 bases). The CDR3 has 13 amino acids. The germline V gene has CDR1 MNHEY and CDR2 SVGAGI. V lost 4 bases and J lost 3, with 10 bases in between. The DNA of the CDR3 is TGTGCCAGCAGTTCGGACTCAAACTACGAGCAGTACTTC. It translates to CASSSDSNYEQYF.

This chain connects TRBV28 to TRBJ2-7; D uncertain. CDR1 and CDR2 from the germline V gene are MDHEN and SYDVKM. V was clipped by 5 bases and J by 0 bases, with 11 bases between them. The CDR3 loop spans 14 amino acids. CDR3 sequence reads: CASSDPNYSYEQYF. CDR3 nucleotide sequence: TGTGCCAGCAGTGACCCTAATTACTCCTACGAGCAGTACTTC.